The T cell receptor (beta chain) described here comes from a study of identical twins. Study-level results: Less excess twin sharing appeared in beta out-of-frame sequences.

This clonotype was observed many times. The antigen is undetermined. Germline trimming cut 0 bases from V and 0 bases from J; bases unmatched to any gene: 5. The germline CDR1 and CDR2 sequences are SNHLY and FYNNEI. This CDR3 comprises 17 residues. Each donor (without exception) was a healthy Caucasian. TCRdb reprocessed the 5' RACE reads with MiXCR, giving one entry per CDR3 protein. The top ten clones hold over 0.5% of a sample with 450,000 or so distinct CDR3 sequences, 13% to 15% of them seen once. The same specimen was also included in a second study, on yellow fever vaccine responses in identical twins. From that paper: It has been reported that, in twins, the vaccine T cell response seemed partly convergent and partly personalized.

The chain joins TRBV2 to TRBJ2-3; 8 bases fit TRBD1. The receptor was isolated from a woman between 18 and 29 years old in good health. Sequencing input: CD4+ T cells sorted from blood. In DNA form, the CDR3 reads TGTGCCAGCAGTGAAGCTTTTCGGGACAGGAGCACAGATACGCAGTATTTT. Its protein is CASSEAFRDRSTDTQYF.